One and the same sample provided the 24 T cell receptor beta chains below, sequenced in a study of blood T cells in healthy people across ages (dated by TCRdb to 2013 to 2016). Libraries came from 5' RACE. The reads were generated on an Illumina HiSeq 2500. The second PCR ran for roughly 7 to 11 cycles and used a J-beta primer mix along with a sample-barcoded 5' primer. TCRdb handled the public reads itself, with Q25 trimming in fastp and clone calling in MiXCR, and kept productive beta chains. Each entry is one CDR3 protein sequence, shown with its most common DNA and genes. This sample holds under 1,000,000 distinct CDR3 sequences; roughly 46% were observed only once. Around a sixth of the sample goes to the ten largest clones. Sequencing was done on a sample of blood. These TCRs come from an elderly man in good health.

The rearrangement joins TRBV6-6 to TRBJ1-6, with TRBD1 matching over 8 bases. This CDR3 is built from 17 residues. V shed 6 bases, J shed 2 bases, and the junction held 9 bases outside the gene matches. Germline CDR1 reads MNHNY; CDR2 reads SVGAGI (reference sequence). The CDR3 sequence: CASSLDRGAAYNSPLHF. CDR3 coding DNA: TGTGCCAGCAGCCTCGACAGGGGAGCAGCCTATAATTCACCCCTCCACTTT.

The chain is built from TRBV5-1 and TRBJ2-3; no definite D call. The CDR3 totals 16 residues. V lost 1 base, J lost 0 bases, and 12 bases lay in between. Germline loops: CDR1 SGHRS, CDR2 YFSETQ. The CDR3 DNA follows: TGCGCCAGCAGCTTGAATGATGATGGCAGCACAGATACGCAGTATTTT. Translation: CASSLNDDGSTDTQYF.

V usage is TRBV20-1 and J usage is TRBJ2-3, with 7 bases identical to TRBD2. With 6 bases clipped from V and 2 bases from J, the junction kept 11 bases outside the gene matches. The CDR3 runs to 15 residues. In germline, CDR1 is DFQATT, CDR2 SNEGSKA (reference sequence). CDR3 sequence reads: CSASSGRETTDTQYF. The CDR3 DNA reads TGCAGTGCCTCGTCAGGGCGGGAGACCACAGATACGCAGTATTTT.

The CDR3 spells CSARLGQNNEQFF. Written as DNA, the CDR3 is TGCAGTGCTAGACTTGGACAAAACAATGAGCAGTTCTTC. The chain links TRBV20-1 to TRBJ2-1; possible D gene TRBD1, 5 bases. Germline-derived CDR1 and CDR2 are DFQATT and SNEGSKA (reference sequence). Trimming removed 2 bases at V and 5 bases at J, with 10 bases between. The CDR3 is 13 residues long.

Notes on this clonotype: Since a much larger clone is just one base distant, this may be a read error. V and J are TRBV12-3 or TRBV12-4 and TRBJ2-7; TRBD2 aligns across 7 bases. Gene TRBJ2-5 matches the end of the DNA better, so the J call may be wrong. The CDR3 runs 15 residues. CDR3 region: CAGSLEVSGFETQYF. CDR3 nucleotide sequence: TGTGCCGGCAGTTTAGAAGTTAGCGGGTTTGAGACCCAGTACTTC.

V and J are TRBV10-3 and TRBJ2-1; D is ambiguous. The assigned J gene may be wrong: the sequence end matches TRBJ2-7 better. Germline CDR1 and CDR2: ENHRY and SYGVKD. The CDR3 is made up of 12 amino acids. The CDR3 here is CAISSEHNEQYF. CDR3 DNA: TGTGCCATCAGCAGCGAACACAATGAGCAGTACTTC.

The chain employs TRBV6-6 and TRBJ1-4, with D unresolved. V lost 7 bases to trimming and J lost 4 bases, with 13 bases between them. The CDR3 has 14 residues. Germline V gene data show CDR1 as MNHNY and CDR2 as SVGAGI (reference sequence). The CDR3 is CASTRETYNEKLFF. CDR3 coding DNA: TGTGCCAGCACGCGGGAAACTTATAATGAAAAACTGTTTTTT.

The chain joins TRBV5-1 to TRBJ2-1; D remains ambiguous. The CDR3 loop spans 11 amino acids. The ends were cut back, 4 bases at V and 7 bases at J, with 6 bases in the middle. Germline V CDR1 and CDR2: SGHRS, YFSETQ. The CDR3 reads CASSAQNEQFF. CDR3 DNA sequence: TGCGCCAGCAGCGCACAGAATGAGCAGTTCTTC.

This clonotype was found a few times. This chain uses TRBV2 with TRBJ2-1; 7 bases agree with TRBD2. Germline V gene data show CDR1 as SNHLY and CDR2 as FYNNEI. This CDR3 spans 14 amino acids. V gave up 7 bases and J gave up 5 bases; unmatched junction bases: 8. CDR3 amino acids: CASNGGRGNNEQFF. The CDR3 DNA sequence: TGTGCCAGCAATGGCGGGAGAGGGAACAATGAGCAGTTCTTC.

The chain combines TRBV27 with TRBJ2-3, with TRBD1 matching over 9 bases. The V gene end was trimmed by 5 bases and the J gene end by 9 bases; junction bases not matched to a gene: 6. Germline CDR1 MNHEY, CDR2 SMNVEV (reference sequence). This CDR3 region has 13 residues. The CDR3 region is CASSTRTGDTQYF. In DNA form, the CDR3 reads TGTGCCAGCAGTACGCGGACAGGGGACACGCAGTATTTT.

The chain recombines TRBV7-3 with TRBJ1-2; D is uncertain. In germline, CDR1 is SGHTA, CDR2 FQGTGA. This CDR3 comprises 14 residues. The V and J ends lost 5 bases and 4 bases respectively, with 14 bases between them. CDR3 sequence: CASSPGPGGYGYTF. The CDR3 nucleotides are TGTGCCAGCAGCCCAGGCCCGGGAGGCTATGGCTACACCTTC.

There are a few counts of this clonotype. CDR3 in amino acids: CASSQLTGGRPYNEQFF. CDR3 DNA sequence: TGTGCCAGCAGCCAACTAACAGGCGGGAGGCCTTACAATGAGCAGTTCTTC. The chain joins TRBV3-1 to TRBJ2-1; 8 bases are shared with TRBD2. Trimming cost V 2 bases and J 4 bases; bases outside gene matches: 10. CDR1 and CDR2 from the germline V gene are LGHDT and YNNKEL (reference sequence). The CDR3 totals 17 residues.

This clonotype was detected ten times or more. The V call is TRBV28, the J call TRBJ2-7, with 7 bases that match TRBD2. The CDR3 extends over 15 amino acids. The germline V gene encodes CDR1 MDHEN and CDR2 SYDVKM. V lost 6 bases and J lost 2; bases outside the gene matches: 10. The CDR3 DNA is TGTGCCAGCAGAATAACGGCGGGAGACCCCTACGAGCAGTACTTC. It codes for CASRITAGDPYEQYF.

This chain joins TRBV13 and TRBJ2-5, with D possibly matching TRBD2 (5 bases). The DNA end is more similar to TRBJ2-7, so the J call may be wrong. The CDR3 consists of 12 residues. Germline V CDR1 and CDR2: PRHDT, FYEKMQ (reference sequence). CDR3 nucleotide sequence: TGTGCCAGCAGACGGGGAACGGGCGAGCAGTACTTC. As protein: CASRRGTGEQYF.

Worth noting for this clonotype: This may come from a read error, since a much larger clone is one base off. The rearrangement links TRBV7-3 to TRBJ2-3; 10 bases are shared with TRBD2. This CDR3 has 18 amino acids. Germline V gene data show CDR1 as SGHTA and CDR2 as FQGTGA. Here the CDR3 DNA reads TGTACCAGCAGCTTACTTGGAAGGACTAGCGGATCCACAGATACGCAGTATTTT. Encoded protein: CTSSLLGRTSGSTDTQYF.

The V and J genes are TRBV6-6 and TRBJ2-2; D unresolved. The CDR3 runs to 12 residues. V lost 7 bases and J lost 5, with 8 bases in between. CDR1 is MNHNY, CDR2 SVGAGI, per germline (reference sequence). The CDR3 region is CASKTTTGELFF. The DNA of the CDR3 is TGTGCCAGCAAAACCACAACCGGGGAGCTGTTTTTT.

This clonotype was seen only a few times. V is TRBV6-2 or TRBV6-3 and J is TRBJ2-7; maybe TRBD2 (6 bases). Germline assignment: CDR1 MNHEY and CDR2 SVGEGT. With 3 bases removed from V and 3 bases from J, the gap between germline ends came to 12 bases. The CDR3 runs 14 residues. The CDR3 is CASSYLRDGYEQYF. The CDR3 DNA reads TGTGCCAGCAGTTATTTGCGGGATGGCTACGAGCAGTACTTC.

About this clonotype: One junction end disagrees with the germline gene, perhaps due to a read error. This sequence joins TRBV30 and TRBJ2-3; possibly TRBD1 or TRBD2 for D (5 bases each). The CDR3 runs 13 residues. CDR1 GTSNPN and CDR2 SVGIG come from the germline V gene (reference sequence). CDR3 sequence (DNA): TGTGCCTGGAGGGCGAGGGAGACAGAGACGCAGTATTTT. It translates to CAWRARETETQYF.

This clonotype showed up many times. The chain recombines TRBV14 with TRBJ2-1; a possible D gene is TRBD2 (5 bases). Per the germline V gene, CDR1 is SGHDN and CDR2 is FVKESK. The CDR3 has 16 residues. V was trimmed by 4 bases and J by 4 bases, leaving 17 bases between them. The CDR3 here is CASSPLRNRGYNEQFF. DNA of the CDR3: TGTGCCAGCAGCCCCCTCAGAAATCGGGGATACAATGAGCAGTTCTTC.

The chain joins TRBV5-1 to TRBJ2-2, with D tentatively TRBD2 (5 bases). The CDR3 consists of 15 residues. V lost 4 bases, J lost 6 bases, and 16 bases lay in between. The germline gives CDR1 SGHRS, CDR2 YFSETQ. The CDR3 spells CASSPPEAFAGELFF. The CDR3 bases are TGCGCCAGCAGCCCACCGGAGGCATTCGCCGGGGAGCTGTTTTTT.

This clonotype was observed a handful of times. The genes are TRBV9 and TRBJ2-3, with D possibly TRBD1 on 5 matching bases. Germline V CDR1 and CDR2: SGDLS, YYNGEE. The CDR3 length is 15 residues. Trimming cost V 6 bases and J 0 bases, with 14 bases left between them. The CDR3 loop reads CASNSQGASTDTQYF. CDR3 DNA sequence: TGTGCCAGCAACTCACAAGGGGCCAGCACAGATACGCAGTATTTT.

The V gene is TRBV12-3 or TRBV12-4, the J gene TRBJ2-1; 9 bases agree with TRBD1. Trimming took 3 bases from V and 6 from J; bases not matched to a gene: 3. The CDR3 has 14 residues. CDR3 residues: CASSLGQGSNEQFF. The CDR3 bases are TGTGCCAGCAGTTTGGGACAGGGTAGCAATGAGCAGTTCTTC.

This clonotype has just a few counts. The chain employs TRBV16 and TRBJ2-5, with D unclear. The CDR3 sequence is 13 residues long. CDR1 is KGHSY, CDR2 FQNENV, per germline. Between the trimmed V and J ends, which lost 2 bases and 5 bases, there was a span of 9 bases. The CDR3 nucleotides are TGTGCCAGCAGCCAAGTTCGAAAGGAGACCCAGTACTTC. Its translation: CASSQVRKETQYF.

A note on this clonotype: This sequence may be a read error, since a much larger clone differs from it by one base. The chain has TRBV29-1 and TRBJ2-5; 7 bases align to TRBD1. CDR3 size: 13 residues. CDR1 and CDR2 (germline): SQVTM, ANQGSEA. The J segment lost 3 bases and the V segment lost 6 bases, leaving 7 bases of the junction unmatched. DNA of the CDR3: TGCAGCGTCGACGACAGGGCCGAAGAGACCCAGTACTTC. It is translated as CSVDDRAEETQYF.